These 5 T cell receptor beta chains were all obtained from the same sample, sequenced in a study of blood T cell repertoires in COVID-19. Sequencing was performed with immunoSEQ multiplex PCR; in TCRdb, only in-frame clones are kept and a portion is missing. The sample includes approximately 180,000 clones, roughly 85% of them seen just once. Sequenced sample: PBMCs or T cells enriched from blood (not recorded which). These receptors were obtained from a middle-aged man who had recovered from COVID-19.

The chain employs TRBV6-5 and TRBJ1-3, with 7 positions matching TRBD1. V lost 6 bases, J lost 7 bases, and 9 bases stayed unmatched. The germline V gene encodes CDR1 MNHEY and CDR2 SVGAGI. This CDR3 is 14 amino acids long. The CDR3 DNA reads as TGTGCCAGCAGGCCGGACAGGAGTTCGAACACCATATATTTT. Translated: CASRPDRSSNTIYF.

This clone was seen more than once but under ten times. This sequence joins TRBV5-4 and TRBJ2-1; D possibly corresponds to TRBD1 (5 bases). The V gene lost 4 bases and the J gene lost 5 bases, with 16 bases spanning the gap. CDR1 and CDR2 from the germline V gene are SGHNT and YYREEE (reference sequence). CDR3 length: 15 amino acids. The CDR3 DNA reads as TGTGCCAGCAGCCCACCCTGGGCAGGGAACAATGAGCAGTTCTTC. This gives the protein CASSPPWAGNNEQFF.

The chain combines TRBV28 with TRBJ2-2; 9 positions match TRBD1. The CDR3 totals 17 residues. Germline V gene lookup returns CDR1 MDHEN and CDR2 SYDVKM. Trimming at V came to 2 bases and at J to 7 bases, leaving 11 bases not matched to a gene. The CDR3 DNA follows: TGTGCCAGCAGTTTACCCCCCGGGACAGGGTATGGCGGGGAGCTGTTTTTT. Amino acids: CASSLPPGTGYGGELFF.

This clone was observed a single time. The chain recombines TRBV5-4 with TRBJ1-2, with a weak D call TRBD1 (6 bases). There are 13 residues in the CDR3. Germline-derived CDR1 and CDR2 are SGHNT and YYREEE (reference sequence). With 2 bases removed from V and 7 bases from J, the gap between germline ends came to 12 bases. This CDR3 reads CASSLYRDGGYTF. The CDR3 coding sequence is TGTGCCAGCAGCTTATACAGGGATGGTGGCTACACCTTC.

The genes are TRBV25-1 and TRBJ1-4, with a possible D match to TRBD1 (6 bases). CDR1 MGHDK and CDR2 SYGVNS come from the germline V gene. The CDR3 totals 16 residues. Trimming cost V 9 bases and J 5 bases, with 22 bases left between them. The CDR3 region is CASSKIGGDLNEKLFF. As DNA, the CDR3 is TGTGCCAGTAGTAAGATAGGGGGGGACCTGAATGAAAAACTGTTTTTT.